Detailed here is one T cell receptor beta chain. Method: immunoSEQ multiplex PCR; TCRdb's copy keeps in-frame clones and lacks some. The repertoire has over 85,000 clones, 80% to 90% of them found once; the top ten carry 6.5% to 9%. Looked up from germline, CDR1 is SGHRS and CDR2 is YFSETQ. The CDR3 loop spans 18 amino acids. The trim removed 4 bases at V and 0 bases at J, leaving 11 bases unmatched. The data were taken from a study of blood T cell repertoires in COVID-19. As for the study in general: The United States, Italy and Spain supplied acute and convalescent COVID-19 samples. The cDNA or gDNA used as material had been derived from T cells, B-cell-depleted T cells, or PBMCs.

Sequenced: peripheral blood. The chain is built from TRBV5-1 and TRBJ2-1; 9 bases match TRBD2. This TCR was sampled from a man in his 60s with acute or convalescent COVID-19. For the CDR3, the DNA is TGCGCCAGCAGCCAAGACCCCGGACTAGCGAGCTCCTACAATGAGCAGTTCTTC. Encoded protein: CASSQDPGLASSYNEQFF.